Listed here are 14 T cell receptor beta chains from one sample, sequenced in a study of beta chain features in type 1 diabetes. The authors reverse transcribed all of the isolated RNA, so sequencing captured expressed TCRB transcripts. The table came from immunoSEQ multiplex PCR; TCRdb's copy has only in-frame clones and leaves some out. The data hold about 140,000 clones, with around a tenth observed a single time. The sequenced sample was central memory CD4+ T cells from blood. These receptors came from a woman aged 40-49 years in good health.

This clone has more than one count but fewer than ten. The CDR3 nucleotides read TGTGCCAGCAGCTTGGACCAGGGGGCTGCCTATGGCTACACCTTC. Translated, it gives CASSLDQGAAYGYTF. The chain combines TRBV5-6 with TRBJ1-2; TRBD1 matches at 8 bases. The CDR3 contains 15 residues. J was trimmed by 4 bases and V by 0 bases; bases with no gene match: 5. Germline-derived CDR1 and CDR2 are SGHDT and YYEEEE.

The table lists this clone with a few counts. V usage is TRBV6-7 and J usage is TRBJ2-4, with D maybe TRBD1 (6 bases). TRBV6-7 has ORF status, its function being uncertain. This CDR3 has 15 amino acids. V was shortened by 4 bases and J by 2 bases, with 12 bases between the two germline ends. CDR3: CASSSGAGSKNIQYF. The CDR3 DNA reads as TGTGCCAGCAGTTCAGGGGCCGGGTCCAAAAACATTCAGTACTTC.

V usage is TRBV15 and J usage is TRBJ2-7; 11 bases align to TRBD1. J lost 4 bases, V lost 3 bases, and 5 bases had no gene match. From germline, CDR1 is LNHNV and CDR2 YYDKDF (reference sequence). The CDR3 length is 15 residues. This CDR3 is CATSSGGTGGYEQYF. Written as DNA, the CDR3 is TGTGCCACCAGCAGCGGAGGGACAGGGGGATACGAGCAGTACTTC.

V usage is TRBV19 and J usage is TRBJ1-5, with D maybe TRBD1 (6 bases). Trimming removed 1 base from V and 7 bases from J, with 14 bases in between. This CDR3 spans 15 amino acids. Germline V lookup: CDR1 LNHDA, CDR2 SQIVND (reference sequence). CDR3: CASSIGRQAYQPQHF. CDR3 coding DNA: TGTGCCAGTAGTATAGGGAGACAGGCGTACCAGCCCCAGCATTTT.

This clone was detected only a few times. This chain joins TRBV5-1 and TRBJ2-5; D possibly corresponds to TRBD2 (7 bases). This CDR3 contains 14 residues. The germline CDR1 and CDR2 sequences are SGHRS and YFSETQ. The V and J ends lost 5 bases and 1 base respectively, with 12 bases between them. CDR3 protein: CASSWGGLQETQYF. DNA of the CDR3: TGCGCCAGCAGTTGGGGGGGCCTCCAAGAGACCCAGTACTTC.

The genes are TRBV4-2 and TRBJ1-6; 8 nucleotides agree with TRBD1. After removal of 5 bases from V and 6 bases from J, the junction contained 3 bases not matched to a gene. The CDR3 loop spans 14 amino acids. CDR1 LGHNA and CDR2 YNFKEQ come from the germline V gene. As DNA, the CDR3 is TGTGCCAGCAGCGGCGGACAGGGTAATTCACCCCTCCACTTT. Its translation: CASSGGQGNSPLHF.

This clone was seen only a few times. This chain connects TRBV7-2 to TRBJ1-2; D possibly corresponds to TRBD1 (5 bases). Germline V CDR1 and CDR2: SGHTA, FQGNSA. There are 16 residues in the CDR3. V was shortened by 0 bases and J by 0 bases, with 11 bases between the two germline ends. CDR3 DNA sequence: TGTGCCAGCAGCTTAGCCCCGACAGCCGCTAACTATGGCTACACCTTC. Amino acids: CASSLAPTAANYGYTF.

This clone has more than one count but fewer than ten. The chain recombines TRBV6-6 with TRBJ1-5; D is unresolved. The CDR3 runs 13 residues. CDR1 is MNHNY and CDR2 is SVGAGI in the germline V gene (reference sequence). V was shortened by 6 bases and J by 9 bases, with 15 bases between the two germline ends. The CDR3 coding sequence is TGTGCCAGCAGGTACGAGGGCACCCGGCCCCAGCATTTT. It encodes CASRYEGTRPQHF.

The rearrangement links TRBV11-2 to TRBJ2-3; D ambiguous. With 1 base removed from V and 4 bases from J, the gap between germline ends came to 6 bases. This CDR3 has 13 residues. CDR1 and CDR2 (germline): SGHAT, FQNNGV. The CDR3 reads CASSLGVADTQYF. The CDR3 region has the DNA TGTGCCAGCAGCTTAGGAGTGGCAGATACGCAGTATTTT.

This clone was picked up a small number of times. The chain joins TRBV19 to TRBJ2-2, with 8 bases identical to TRBD1. J was trimmed by 1 base and V by 5 bases; bases with no gene match: 3. The CDR3 extends over 15 amino acids. Per germline, CDR1 LNHDA and CDR2 SQIVND (reference sequence). The CDR3 spells CASSRGQVNTGELFF. The CDR3 bases are TGTGCCAGTAGTCGGGGACAGGTGAACACCGGGGAGCTGTTTTTT. The whole variable domain, remainder taken from reference TRBV19 and TRBJ2-2, is DGGITQSPKYLFRKEGQNVTLSCEQNLNHDAMYWYRQDPGQGLRLIYYSQIVNDFQKGDIAEGYSVSREKKESFPLTVTSAQKNPTAFYLCASSRGQVNTGELFFGEGSRLTVL.

V is TRBV6-5 and J is TRBJ2-7; 7 bases map to TRBD1. The V gene end was trimmed by 6 bases and the J gene end by 4 bases; junction bases not matched to a gene: 12. CDR3 size: 15 residues. The germline V gene encodes CDR1 MNHEY and CDR2 SVGAGI. The CDR3 here is CASRFTDRTDYEQYF. In DNA form, the CDR3 reads TGTGCCAGCAGGTTCACGGACAGGACAGATTACGAGCAGTACTTC.

The chain employs TRBV5-5 and TRBJ2-1; TRBD1 agrees at 9 bases. The CDR3 runs to 18 residues. In germline, CDR1 is SGHKS, CDR2 YYEKEE (reference sequence). The V gene end was trimmed by 4 bases and the J gene end by 0 bases; junction bases not matched to a gene: 11. DNA for the CDR3: TGTGCCAGCAGCCGTCTAGCCGGGACAGGGAGCTCCTACAATGAGCAGTTCTTC. It codes for CASSRLAGTGSSYNEQFF.

This clone was seen a few times. The chain has TRBV11-2 and TRBJ1-4; D may be TRBD1 (5 bases). V was trimmed by 2 bases and J by 3 bases, leaving 7 bases between them. CDR1 is SGHAT and CDR2 is FQNNGV in the germline V gene. This CDR3 spans 14 amino acids. CDR3 bases: TGTGCCAGCAGCTTAAGGGGTCCTAATGAAAAACTGTTTTTT. Residues: CASSLRGPNEKLFF.

The rearrangement joins TRBV11-2 to TRBJ2-1, with 9 bases matching TRBD2. Trimming at V came to 1 base and at J to 7 bases, leaving 14 bases not matched to a gene. The CDR3 loop spans 18 amino acids. Germline CDR1 reads SGHAT; CDR2 reads FQNNGV. The CDR3: CASSLVPRGGGAKNEQFF. The DNA of the CDR3 is TGTGCCAGCAGCTTAGTTCCCCGGGGCGGGGGGGCCAAGAATGAGCAGTTCTTC.